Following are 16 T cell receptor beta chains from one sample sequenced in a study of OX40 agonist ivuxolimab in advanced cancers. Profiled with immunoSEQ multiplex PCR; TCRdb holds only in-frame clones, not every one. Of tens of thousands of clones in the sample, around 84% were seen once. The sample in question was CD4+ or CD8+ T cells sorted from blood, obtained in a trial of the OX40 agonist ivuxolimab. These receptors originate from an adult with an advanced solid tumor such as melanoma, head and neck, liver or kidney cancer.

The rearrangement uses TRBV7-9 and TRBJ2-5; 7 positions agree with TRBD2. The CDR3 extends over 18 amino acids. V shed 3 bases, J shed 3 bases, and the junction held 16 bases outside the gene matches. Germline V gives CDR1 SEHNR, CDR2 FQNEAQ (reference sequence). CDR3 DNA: TGTGCCAGCAGCTTCTACCGACGCTCGAGGGAGGGTAAAGAGACCCAGTACTTC. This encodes CASSFYRRSREGKETQYF.

CDR3 DNA: TGTGCCAGCGGGACGGATGGTCTACGGGAAGAGACCCAGTACTTC. This translates into CASGTDGLREETQYF. The chain has TRBV6-1 and TRBJ2-5; either TRBD1 or TRBD2 may supply D (5 bases each). Germline V CDR1 and CDR2: MNHNS, SASEGT. CDR3 length: 15 residues. Trimming pared 8 bases from V and 3 bases from J, leaving 19 bases between.

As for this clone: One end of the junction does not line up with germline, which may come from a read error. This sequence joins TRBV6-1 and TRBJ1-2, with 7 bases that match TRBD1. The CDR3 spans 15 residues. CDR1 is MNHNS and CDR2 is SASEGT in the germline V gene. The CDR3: CASREGGAGNYGYTF. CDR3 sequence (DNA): TGTGCCAGCAGGGAAGGGGGCGCGGGTAACTATGGCTACACCTTC.

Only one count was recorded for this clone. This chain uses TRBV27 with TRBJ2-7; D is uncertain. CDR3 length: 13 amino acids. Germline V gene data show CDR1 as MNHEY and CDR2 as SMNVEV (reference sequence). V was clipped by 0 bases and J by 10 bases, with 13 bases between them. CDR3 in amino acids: CASSLSRWQAQYF. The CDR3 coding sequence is TGTGCCAGCAGTTTATCACGTTGGCAGGCACAGTACTTC.

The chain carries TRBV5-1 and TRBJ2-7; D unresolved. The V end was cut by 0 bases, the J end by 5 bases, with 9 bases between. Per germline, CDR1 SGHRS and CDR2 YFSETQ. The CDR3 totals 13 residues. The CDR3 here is CASSLDVGDEQYF. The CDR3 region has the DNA TGCGCCAGCAGCTTGGACGTCGGTGACGAGCAGTACTTC.

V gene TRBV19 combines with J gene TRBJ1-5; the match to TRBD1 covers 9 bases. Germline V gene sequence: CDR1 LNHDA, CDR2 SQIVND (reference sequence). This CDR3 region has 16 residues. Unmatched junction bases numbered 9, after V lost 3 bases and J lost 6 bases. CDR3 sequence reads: CASSMVDRGRGQPQHF. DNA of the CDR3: TGTGCCAGTAGTATGGTCGACAGGGGGAGAGGTCAGCCCCAGCATTTT.

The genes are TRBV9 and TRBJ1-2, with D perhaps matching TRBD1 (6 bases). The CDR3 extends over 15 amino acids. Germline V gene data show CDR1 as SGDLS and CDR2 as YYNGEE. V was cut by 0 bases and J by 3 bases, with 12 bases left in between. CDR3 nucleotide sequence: TGTGCCAGCAGCGTAGAGGCCGGGGGCGACTATGGCTACACCTTC. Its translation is CASSVEAGGDYGYTF.

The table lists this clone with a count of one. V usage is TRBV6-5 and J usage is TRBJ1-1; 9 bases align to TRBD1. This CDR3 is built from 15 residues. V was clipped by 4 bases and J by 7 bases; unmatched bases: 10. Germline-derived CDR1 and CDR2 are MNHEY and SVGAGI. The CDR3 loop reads CASSSTGTGTNEAFF. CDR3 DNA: TGTGCCAGCAGTTCCACCGGGACAGGGACCAATGAAGCTTTCTTT.

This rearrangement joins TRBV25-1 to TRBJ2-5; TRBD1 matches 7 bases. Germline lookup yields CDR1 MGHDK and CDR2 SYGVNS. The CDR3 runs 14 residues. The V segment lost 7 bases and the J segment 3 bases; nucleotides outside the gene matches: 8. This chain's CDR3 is CASTRQGPEETQYF. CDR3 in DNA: TGTGCCAGCACTAGACAGGGTCCTGAAGAGACCCAGTACTTC.

CDR3 sequence: CASSHPPGRDRGWGYTF. The DNA for the CDR3 is TGCGCCAGCAGCCATCCCCCGGGAAGGGACAGGGGGTGGGGCTACACCTTC. This rearrangement joins TRBV4-1 to TRBJ1-2, with 11 bases identical to TRBD1. The CDR3 is 17 amino acids. Germline lookup yields CDR1 MGHRA and CDR2 YSYEKL. Germline trimming cut 3 bases from V and 8 bases from J; bases unmatched to any gene: 14.

The CDR3 is CSVGQGGNEQFF. The CDR3 DNA is TGCAGCGTTGGTCAGGGAGGGAATGAGCAGTTCTTC. V is TRBV29-1 and J is TRBJ2-1; the match to TRBD2 covers 7 bases. J was trimmed by 7 bases and V by 4 bases; bases with no gene match: 4. The germline V gene has CDR1 SQVTM and CDR2 ANQGSEA. The CDR3 is made up of 12 amino acids.

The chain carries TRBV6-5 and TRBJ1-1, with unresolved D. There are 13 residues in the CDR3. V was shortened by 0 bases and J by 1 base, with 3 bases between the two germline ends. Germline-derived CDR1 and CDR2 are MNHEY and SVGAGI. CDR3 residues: CASSYSRNTEAFF. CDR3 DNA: TGTGCCAGCAGTTACTCGAGGAACACTGAAGCTTTCTTT.

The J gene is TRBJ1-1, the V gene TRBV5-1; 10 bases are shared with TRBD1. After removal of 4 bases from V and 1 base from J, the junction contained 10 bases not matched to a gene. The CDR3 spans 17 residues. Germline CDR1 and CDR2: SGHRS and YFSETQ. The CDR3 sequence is CASSRIGWDRGNTEAFF. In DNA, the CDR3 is TGCGCCAGCAGCAGGATAGGGTGGGACAGGGGGAACACTGAAGCTTTCTTT.

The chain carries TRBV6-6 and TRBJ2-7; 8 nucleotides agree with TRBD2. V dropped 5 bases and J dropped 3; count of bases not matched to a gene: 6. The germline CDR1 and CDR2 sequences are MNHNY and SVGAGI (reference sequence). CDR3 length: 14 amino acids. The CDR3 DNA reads TGTGCCAGCAGTAGCCGGACTAGCAACTACGAGCAGTACTTC. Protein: CASSSRTSNYEQYF.

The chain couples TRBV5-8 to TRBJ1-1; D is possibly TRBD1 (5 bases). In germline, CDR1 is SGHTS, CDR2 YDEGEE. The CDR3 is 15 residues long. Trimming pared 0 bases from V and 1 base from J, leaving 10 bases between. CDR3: CASSLGPGQNTEAFF. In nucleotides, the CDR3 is TGTGCCAGCAGCTTGGGCCCGGGGCAGAACACTGAAGCTTTCTTT. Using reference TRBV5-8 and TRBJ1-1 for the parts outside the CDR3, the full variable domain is EAGVTQSPTHLIKTRGQQATLRCSPISGHTSVYWYQQALGLGLQFLLWYDEGEERNRGNFPPRFSGRQFPNYSSELNVNALELEDSALYLCASSLGPGQNTEAFFGQGTRLTVV.

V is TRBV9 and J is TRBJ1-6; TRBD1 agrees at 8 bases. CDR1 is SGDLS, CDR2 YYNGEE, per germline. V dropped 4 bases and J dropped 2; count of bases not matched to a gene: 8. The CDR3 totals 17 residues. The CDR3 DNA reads TGTGCCAGCAGCACCGACAGGGGAGTAGCCTATAATTCACCCCTCCACTTT. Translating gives CASSTDRGVAYNSPLHF.